This TCR beta chain originates from a study of CD8 T cells in Susac syndrome. A quantity of about 0.45 to 1 ug RNA underwent reverse transcription using random hexamers. From the immunoSEQ multiplex PCR reads, TCRdb called clonotypes with MiXCR, one entry per CDR3 protein. This table holds 240,000 or so distinct CDR3 sequences, about 96% found once. CDR1 and CDR2 (germline): MNHEY, SVGAGI. V was pared by 0 bases and J by 2 bases, with 12 bases of the junction left unmatched. The CDR3 loop spans 18 amino acids. This TCR came from a human donor with Susac syndrome. The sample comprised CD4+ T cells from PBMCs. V is TRBV6-5 and J is TRBJ2-5; 7 positions agree with TRBD1. The CDR3 reads CASSYSPPGQILQETQYF. DNA for the CDR3: TGTGCCAGCAGTTACTCTCCTCCGGGACAGATATTACAAGAGACCCAGTACTTC.